The rows below give T cell receptor beta chains drawn from one sample of a study of cytomegalovirus exposure and HLA in healthy donors. TCRdb keeps only in-frame clones here, not all; method: immunoSEQ multiplex PCR. Among about 170,000 clones listed, approximately 80% were seen once. Sequencing input: PBMCs. The origin of the receptors is a woman younger than 35 in good health and CMV-seropositive. The CDR3 runs from the conserved cysteine through the conserved F or W. The D gene is left open where the match is weak. Some rows mark clone size as missing; the rest say once, few, many or name a class of expanded clone.

V	size	D	J	DNA	CDR3
TRBV5-1	-	-	TRBJ1-5	TGCGCCAGCAGCTTGCCCACCAACCACAGCCTAGCAAGCAATCAGCCCCAGCATTTT	CASSLPTNHSLASNQPQHF
TRBV7-9	-	-	TRBJ2-7	TGTGCCAGCAGCGCAACATTCGAGCAGTACTTC	CASSATFEQYF
TRBV30	-	-	TRBJ1-2	TGTGCCTGGAGTCTGGTTAGGGACAACGGCTACACCTTC	CAWSLVRDNGYTF
TRBV4-3	-	TRBD1	TRBJ2-7	TGCGCCAGCAGCCAAGTCCTGACAGGGATGGCCTACGAGCAGTACTTC	CASSQVLTGMAYEQYF
TRBV5-1	-	-	TRBJ2-1	TGCGCCAGCAGCGAGACCAAGGCCCCAGGCCCCTACAATGAGCAGTTCTTC	CASSETKAPGPYNEQFF
TRBV5-1	-	-	TRBJ1-6	TGCGCCAGCAGCTTATCGACAGCGAACTCACCCCTCCACTTT	CASSLSTANSPLHF
TRBV2	-	-	TRBJ2-1	TGTGCCAGCAGTGTTGGGGACGGCAGGGGCAATGAGCAGTTCTTC	CASSVGDGRGNEQFF
TRBV11-2	-	TRBD1	TRBJ1-1	TGTGCCAGCAGCCGGGACAGGGGCGTTACTGAAGCTTTCTTT	CASSRDRGVTEAFF
TRBV7-2	-	-	TRBJ1-6	TGTGCCAGCAGCTTAGTGGGCAGGGTCGACTCACCCCTCCACTTT	CASSLVGRVDSPLHF
TRBV29-1	-	-	TRBJ2-1	TGCAGCGTCCCATCTCTGGGTCGGCCGTCAGGCAAACACTACAATGAGCAGTTCTTC	CSVPSLGRPSGKHYNEQFF
TRBV2	-	-	TRBJ1-5	TGTGCCAGCGAAGGGGTTGGCAATCAGCCCCAGCATTTT	CASEGVGNQPQHF
TRBV11-2	-	TRBD2	TRBJ2-7	TGTGCCAGCAGCTCAACCCGGACTAGCGGTTCCTACGAGCAGTACTTC	CASSSTRTSGSYEQYF
TRBV6-5	-	-	TRBJ2-7	TGTGCCACCTATTCTGTGGGGGGAGGGGGCTACGAGCAGTACTTC	CATYSVGGGGYEQYF
TRBV12-5	-	-	TRBJ1-1	TGTGCTAGTGGTTTGGGGGAGGGAAACACTGAAGCTTTCTTT	CASGLGEGNTEAFF
TRBV5-1	-	-	TRBJ2-2	TGCGCCACCAGCATGGTCGCGAACACCGGGGAGCTGTTTTTT	CATSMVANTGELFF
TRBV6-5	-	-	TRBJ2-1	TGTGCCAGCAGTCGCTCAGGGGATGAGCAGTTCTTC	CASSRSGDEQFF
TRBV27	-	TRBD1	TRBJ1-1	TGTGCCAGCAGTTTAGGGCAGGGGACAGTGTCGAACACTGAAGCTTTCTTT	CASSLGQGTVSNTEAFF
TRBV9	once	-	TRBJ2-3	TGTGCCAGCAGCGTAGCGCTAGGTACCGGTACGCAGTATTTT	CASSVALGTGTQYF
TRBV19	-	-	TRBJ1-1	TGTGCCAGTACCCAGCGGGTTAACACTGAAGCTTTCTTT	CASTQRVNTEAFF
TRBV5-5	-	-	TRBJ1-4	TGTGCCAGCAGCTTGGCTTGGGGTGGAGGTGATGAAAAACTGTTTTTT	CASSLAWGGGDEKLFF
TRBV5-1	once	-	TRBJ1-6	TGCGCCAGCAGCTTGGCCAGGTTTTCACCCCTCCACTTT	CASSLARFSPLHF
TRBV7-8	-	TRBD1	TRBJ2-7	TGTGCCAGCAGCTCGACAGGGAACGAGCAGTACTTC	CASSSTGNEQYF
TRBV5-8	once	-	TRBJ1-2	TGTGCCAGCAGCTCATTACAGGGTACCAACTATGGCTACACCTTC	CASSSLQGTNYGYTF
TRBV7-9	-	TRBD1	TRBJ1-2	TGTGCCAGCAGCTTAAGGGACAGGGGCTATGGCTACACCTTC	CASSLRDRGYGYTF
TRBV28	-	TRBD1	TRBJ2-7	TGTGCCAGCAGTTTATTTGACAGGGGGCGCCGATACGAGCAGTACTTC	CASSLFDRGRRYEQYF
TRBV7-9	-	TRBD2	TRBJ2-5	TGTGCCAGCAGCCCACGGACTAGGCCACAAGAGACCCAGTACTTC	CASSPRTRPQETQYF
TRBV6-1	-	TRBD2	TRBJ2-5	TGTGCCAGCAGACTCGGGGGGCAAGAGACCCAGTACTTC	CASRLGGQETQYF
TRBV4-2	-	TRBD1	TRBJ2-1	TGTGCCAGCAGCCAATTATTCCGGGACAGCTCCTACAATGAGCAGTTCTTC	CASSQLFRDSSYNEQFF
TRBV7-9	-	-	TRBJ1-4	TGTGCCAGCAGCTTAGCCCTTTGGGAGCGAGTTGCAACTAATGAAAAACTGTTTTTT	CASSLALWERVATNEKLFF
TRBV18	-	TRBD2	TRBJ2-3	TGTGCCAGCTCACCGCGGGACTACCCAGATACGCAGTATTTT	CASSPRDYPDTQYF
TRBV5-4	-	-	TRBJ1-2	TGTGCCAGCAGCTTGGTACAGGGCGACTATGGCTACACCTTC	CASSLVQGDYGYTF
TRBV11-2	few	-	TRBJ2-7	TGTGCCAGCAGCCCAGTCTCCTACGAGCAGTACTTC	CASSPVSYEQYF
TRBV19	-	TRBD1	TRBJ2-7	TGTGCCAGTAGTCTCCTTGGGACAGGGTACCACGAGCAGTACTTC	CASSLLGTGYHEQYF
TRBV7-2	-	-	TRBJ2-1	TGTGCCAGCAGCTTAGACCCCACTCTATACAATGAGCAGTTCTTC	CASSLDPTLYNEQFF
TRBV13	-	-	TRBJ2-7	TGTGCCAGCAGCGTTAGTCGTGCGGGCGAGCAGTACTTC	CASSVSRAGEQYF
TRBV7-9	-	-	TRBJ2-7	TGTGCCAGCAGCCCGGCCGCGGGACAGAGCTACGAGCAGTACTTC	CASSPAAGQSYEQYF